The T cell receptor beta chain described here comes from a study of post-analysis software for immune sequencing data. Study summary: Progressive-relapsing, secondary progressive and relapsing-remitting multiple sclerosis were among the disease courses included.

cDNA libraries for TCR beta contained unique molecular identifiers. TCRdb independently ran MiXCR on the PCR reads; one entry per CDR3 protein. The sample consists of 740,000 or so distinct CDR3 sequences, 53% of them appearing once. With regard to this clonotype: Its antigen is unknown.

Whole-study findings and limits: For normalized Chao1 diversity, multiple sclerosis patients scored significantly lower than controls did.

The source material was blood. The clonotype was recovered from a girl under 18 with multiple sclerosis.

CDR3 DNA: TGCAGCGTCTCGGACAGTGAAGTTCCCCTCTACGAGCAGTACTTC. Residues: CSVSDSEVPLYEQYF. J is TRBJ2-7 and V is TRBV29-1, with a possible D match to TRBD1 (6 bases). CDR1 is SQVTM and CDR2 is ANQGSEA in the germline V gene. Trimming left V 6 bases short and J 3 bases short, with 21 bases between. The CDR3 totals 15 residues.